The T cell receptor beta chain under discussion was sequenced for a study of cytomegalovirus exposure and HLA in healthy donors. Study at large: Out of approximately 170 million T cells, an earlier analysis found over 90 million unique TCR beta sequences in total. Study outcomes and limitations: In a later analysis, an Asian-associated ancestry cluster reportedly showed fewer N-insertions than the roughly 650-donor mean. Association of fewer than 20,000 TCR beta sequences with HLA alleles was found at 0.05 false discovery rate in a later analysis.

Of note for this clone: The antigen is not known.

PCR used 60 Vbeta primers and 13 Jbeta primers. Using immunoSEQ multiplex PCR, the repertoire was profiled, and TCRdb retains in-frame clones only, with some absent. The sample comprises roughly 200,000 clones, about 70% of which are singletons, and 1.8% rests with the top ten. CDR1 and CDR2 from the germline V gene are SGHRS and YFSETQ. Trimming stripped 2 bases from V and 4 bases from J, with 12 bases between. This CDR3 contains 14 residues. This clonotype originated in a woman under 40 in good health and CMV-seronegative. The chain uses TRBV5-1 and TRBJ1-1; D is perhaps TRBD1 (5 bases). The sample taken for sequencing was PBMCs. The CDR3 coding sequence is TGCGCCAGCAGCTTCGCAACAGGCAGCACTGAAGCTTTCTTT. It translates to CASSFATGSTEAFF. The full variable domain, with the rest looked up from reference TRBV5-1 and TRBJ1-1, is KAGVTQTPRYLIKTRGQQVTLSCSPISGHRSVSWYQQTPGQGLQFLFEYFSETQRNKGNFPGRFSGRQFSNSRSEMNVSTLELGDSALYLCASSFATGSTEAFFGQGTRLTVV.